The clone carrying this T cell receptor (beta chain) was counted a single time. Sequencing used immunoSEQ multiplex PCR; TCRdb keeps in-frame clones, though not all of them. The sample shows 55,000 to 75,000 clones, around 93% of them seen only once. These data are taken from a study of T cell clones after liver transplantation. Study information: In this trial, immunosuppression withdrawal was attempted within 2 years of liver transplant.

The sequenced sample was CD4+ T cells from blood, obtained roughly 25 months after liver transplant. The clonotype comes from a human patient who received a liver transplant. A subset of T cells may come from the graft donor.

Here the CDR3 reads CASSPGTLSSGANVLTF. The CDR3 nucleotides are TGTGCCAGCAGCCCCGGGACATTGAGCTCTGGGGCCAACGTCCTGACTTTC. The chain uses TRBV5-4 and TRBJ2-6, with a tentative D call TRBD1 (6 bases). V lost 4 bases and J 0 bases, leaving 14 bases between the germline ends. The germline V gene encodes CDR1 SGHNT and CDR2 YYREEE (reference sequence). This CDR3 contains 17 residues.